A selection of T cell receptor beta chains follows, all from one sample in a study of T cells after yellow fever vaccination. In TCRdb, the 5' RACE reads were re-called with MiXCR into one record per CDR3 protein. The data show about 260,000 distinct CDR3 sequences, over 4.5% seen once. Sequences were derived from CD4+ T cells sorted from PBMCs, sampled on the day of the yellow fever booster vaccination. The receptor set was obtained from a man aged 18 to 30 who received the YFV17D yellow fever vaccine. CDR3s include the opening cysteine and the closing phenylalanine or tryptophan. The D gene is left open where the match is weak. Not every row has a clone size; where given, it reads once, few, many or a size class.

TRBJ1-6	TRBV7-8	-	-	TGTGCCAGCAGCTTAATAAGGGCGGCTTCACCCCTCCACTTT	CASSLIRAASPLHF
TRBJ2-3	TRBV19	TRBD2	few	TGTGCCAGTAGTATGGGAGGGGTTGGGCCAGATACGCAGTATTTT	CASSMGGVGPDTQYF
TRBJ2-3	TRBV5-1	-	-	TGCGCCAGCAGCTCTCGGACAGACTCCACAGATACGCAGTATTTT	CASSSRTDSTDTQYF
TRBJ2-6	TRBV30	-	-	TGTGCCTGGATGGGGGGGGCACGCTCTGGGGCCAACGTCCTGACTTTC	CAWMGGARSGANVLTF
TRBJ1-5	TRBV12-5	-	many	TGTGCTAGTGGTTTATACAGAAATCAGCCCCAGCATTTT	CASGLYRNQPQHF
TRBJ1-1	TRBV5-1	TRBD1	-	TGCGCCAGCAGCCGACCGTCGGGACAGCCCCTGAACACTGAAGCTTTCTTT	CASSRPSGQPLNTEAFF
TRBJ1-2	TRBV5-4	TRBD1	few	TGTGCCAGCAGCTTGGAGGCAGGGGGAGGCTACACCTTC	CASSLEAGGGYTF
TRBJ2-1	TRBV6-5	-	-	TGTGCCAGCAGCATTCGGGGGATTACCTACAATGAGCAGTTCTTC	CASSIRGITYNEQFF
TRBJ2-5	TRBV7-3	TRBD2	few	TGTGCCAGCAGCCGTAGCGGGAATAGGGAGACCCAGTACTTC	CASSRSGNRETQYF
TRBJ2-6	TRBV4-3	-	many	TGCGCCAGCAGCCAAGAGTTTTCAAAGGGGGTAGTCTCTGGGGCCAACGTCCTGACTTTC	CASSQEFSKGVVSGANVLTF
TRBJ2-3	TRBV4-3	TRBD2	-	TGCGCCAGCAGCCAAGCACGGCGGGGGGGCGTAGATACGCAGTATTTT	CASSQARRGGVDTQYF
TRBJ2-3	TRBV12-3/TRBV12-4	-	many	TGTGCCAGCAGTTCACAACTTGCCACAGATACGCAGTATTTT	CASSSQLATDTQYF
TRBJ2-1	TRBV24-1	-	few	TGTGCCACCAGTGATCAGGTGAATGAGCAGTTCTTC	CATSDQVNEQFF
TRBJ2-5	TRBV28	TRBD1	few	TGTGCCAGCAGTTACGTTACGCAGGGGGCTGGTAGAGAGACCCAGTACTTC	CASSYVTQGAGRETQYF
TRBJ1-5	TRBV7-8	TRBD1	many	TGTGCCAGCAGCCACGACAGGGGTGGGAATCAGCCCCAGCATTTT	CASSHDRGGNQPQHF
TRBJ2-1	TRBV9	TRBD2	-	TGTGCCAGCAGCGCGAGGGGAACTAGCGGGGTAGTGGATGAGCAGTTCTTC	CASSARGTSGVVDEQFF
TRBJ2-4	TRBV20-1	TRBD2	many	TGCAGTGCTGGACTAGCGGGGGGCTTAGCCAAAAACATTCAGTACTTC	CSAGLAGGLAKNIQYF
TRBJ2-2	TRBV6-2/TRBV6-3	TRBD2	many	TGTGCCAGCACAAACGGACTAGCGGGGGGTTCGAACACCGGGGAGCTGTTTTTT	CASTNGLAGGSNTGELFF
TRBJ2-3	TRBV10-3	-	many	TGTGCCATCAGTGAGTCAGTCACAGATACGCAGTATTTT	CAISESVTDTQYF
TRBJ1-1	TRBV24-1	-	-	TGTGCCACCAGTGACTACATGAACACTGAAGCTTTCTTT	CATSDYMNTEAFF
TRBJ1-1	TRBV2	TRBD1	many	TGTGCCAGCAGGGGGACAGGGGAGGCCACTGAAGCTTTCTTT	CASRGTGEATEAFF
TRBJ2-2	TRBV5-5	-	-	TGTGCCAGCAGCCGTGCTTGGGGGCCGAACACCGGGGAGCTGTTTTTT	CASSRAWGPNTGELFF
TRBJ1-3	TRBV6-5	-	few	TGTGCCAGCAGTAGACAGCCGTCTTCAGGAAACACCATATATTTT	CASSRQPSSGNTIYF
TRBJ1-1	TRBV6-1	-	few	TGTGCCAGCAGTGAAATGATACAGCACACTGAAGCTTTCTTT	CASSEMIQHTEAFF
TRBJ2-2	TRBV5-1	TRBD1	-	TGCGCCAGCAGCTTGAGGACAGGAGCCACCGGGGAGCTGTTTTTT	CASSLRTGATGELFF
TRBJ1-2	TRBV12-3/TRBV12-4	-	many	TGTGCCAGCTCCACGGGGAACGGAGGCTACACCTTC	CASSTGNGGYTF
TRBJ2-2	TRBV9	-	few	TGTGCCAGCACCAGTAGGCTCGGGGAATCCACCGGGGAGCTGTTTTTT	CASTSRLGESTGELFF
TRBJ1-1	TRBV6-6	-	few	TGTGCCAGCAGTGGACCAGGGATCACTGAAGCTTTCTTT	CASSGPGITEAFF
TRBJ2-3	TRBV4-1	-	few	TGCGCCAGCAGCCAGATCCTGCGACTCGGAGCAGATACGCAGTATTTT	CASSQILRLGADTQYF
TRBJ2-3	TRBV12-3/TRBV12-4	TRBD2	many	TGTGCCAGCAGTTTTATCGGGGGGGCTGCAGATACGCAGTATTTT	CASSFIGGAADTQYF
TRBJ2-7	TRBV6-5	TRBD2	many	TGTGCCAGCAGTTACTCCTCTGGTAGCGGGAGGGAGCAGTACTTC	CASSYSSGSGREQYF
TRBJ1-4	TRBV5-1	TRBD1	few	TGCGCCAGCAGCCCCACGACAGGGCCCAATGAAAAACTGTTTTTT	CASSPTTGPNEKLFF
TRBJ2-1	TRBV4-3	TRBD2	-	TGCGCCAGCAGCCAAGAGGCGAGCGGGGGGGCTACGAATGAGCAGTTCTTC	CASSQEASGGATNEQFF
TRBJ2-1	TRBV2	TRBD1	few	TGTGCCAGCAAAGGGACAGGGGTCCACAATGAGCAGTTCTTC	CASKGTGVHNEQFF
TRBJ2-6	TRBV12-3/TRBV12-4	-	many	TGTGCCACCTCGGAGTCTGGGGCCAACGTCCTGACTTTC	CATSESGANVLTF
TRBJ2-1	TRBV7-2	-	many	TGTGCCAGCAAACTAGCCCTCTACAATGAGCAGTTCTTC	CASKLALYNEQFF
TRBJ2-3	TRBV6-5	-	few	TGTGCCAGCAACCGGGGGACAGATACGCAGTATTTT	CASNRGTDTQYF
TRBJ2-3	TRBV9	-	few	TGTGCCAGCAGCGTAGGGGTCACCACAGATACGCAGTATTTT	CASSVGVTTDTQYF